This entry lists 23 T cell receptor beta chains sequenced from one sample in a study of blood T cells in healthy people across ages. Primers used in a second PCR of about 7 to 12 cycles were a sample-barcoded 5' primer and a J-beta primer mix. TCRdb analysed the 5' RACE reads with MiXCR anew, one entry per CDR3 protein. The data contain around 1,500,000 distinct CDR3 sequences, roughly 27% of them seen just once; the ten biggest clones take up 6.5% to 8.5%. The sequenced material came from blood. These receptor sequences come from a woman aged 25 to 39 in good health.

This chain uses TRBV3-1 with TRBJ2-7; TRBD1 aligns across 8 bases. Germline V gene sequence: CDR1 LGHDT, CDR2 YNNKEL (reference sequence). Germline trimming cut 2 bases from V and 7 bases from J; bases unmatched to any gene: 7. The CDR3 is made up of 14 amino acids. CDR3: CASSQSSDRGEQYF. DNA for the CDR3: TGTGCCAGCAGCCAAAGCTCTGACAGGGGAGAGCAGTACTTC.

This clonotype was seen more than once but under ten times. This chain joins TRBV19 and TRBJ2-3; D might be TRBD2 (5 bases). Between the trimmed V and J ends, which lost 6 bases and 3 bases, there was a span of 13 bases. The germline CDR1 and CDR2 sequences are LNHDA and SQIVND (reference sequence). The CDR3 totals 14 residues. The CDR3 DNA follows: TGTGCCAGTAGAATCCGGGGTAGAACAGATACGCAGTATTTT. It translates to CASRIRGRTDTQYF. The full variable domain, in which reference TRBV19 and TRBJ2-3 provide the parts outside the CDR3, is DGGITQSPKYLFRKEGQNVTLSCEQNLNHDAMYWYRQDPGQGLRLIYYSQIVNDFQKGDIAEGYSVSREKKESFPLTVTSAQKNPTAFYLCASRIRGRTDTQYFGPGTRLTVL.

This clonotype was detected a few times. This chain uses TRBV10-3 with TRBJ2-1; a weak D match, TRBD1 (6 bases). Deletions cut 6 bases from V and 7 bases from J, with 10 bases between. This CDR3 comprises 12 residues. Germline loops: CDR1 ENHRY, CDR2 SYGVKD. CDR3 in DNA: TGTGCCATCAGCCAGGGGAGAAATGAGCAGTTCTTC. Its protein is CAISQGRNEQFF.

This clonotype turned up a few times. The V gene is TRBV4-3, the J gene TRBJ1-4, with a weak D call TRBD1 (5 bases). V dropped 0 bases and J dropped 5 bases, with 10 bases sitting between them. The CDR3 spans 15 residues. Germline assignment: CDR1 LGHNA and CDR2 YSLEER. This CDR3 is CASSQDRDPNEKLFF. The CDR3 coding sequence is TGCGCCAGCAGCCAAGACAGGGACCCAAATGAAAAACTGTTTTTT.

The chain joins TRBV28 to TRBJ1-4, with no clear D. This CDR3 contains 12 residues. The V end lost 3 bases, the J end lost 8 bases, and 7 bases lay between the germline ends. Germline V lookup: CDR1 MDHEN, CDR2 SYDVKM. Here the CDR3 DNA reads TGTGCCAGCAGTTTCCGGATAGAAAAACTGTTTTTT. This codes for CASSFRIEKLFF.

At least ten counts were recorded for this clonotype. The chain has TRBV12-3 or TRBV12-4 and TRBJ2-3; 7 bases align to TRBD2. The V and J ends lost 4 bases and 2 bases, in that order; junction bases with no gene match: 3. This CDR3 spans 14 amino acids. The CDR3 DNA reads TGTGCCAGCAGTTCACGGGGGGACACAGATACGCAGTATTTT. As protein: CASSSRGDTDTQYF.

The chain employs TRBV30 and TRBJ1-1, with a weak D call TRBD1 (6 bases). Trimming took 5 bases from V and 4 from J, leaving 8 bases between them. The CDR3 covers 11 residues. Germline CDR1 and CDR2: GTSNPN and SVGIG (reference sequence). The CDR3 loop is CAWVGGTEAFF. In DNA, the CDR3 is TGTGCCTGGGTAGGGGGCACTGAAGCTTTCTTT. The variable domain in full, with the rest retrieved from reference TRBV30 and TRBJ1-1, is SQTIHQWPATLVQPVGSPLSLECTVEGTSNPNLYWYRQAAGRGLQLLFYSVGIGQISSEVPQNLSASRPQDRQFILSSKKLLLSDSGFYLCAWVGGTEAFFGQGTRLTVV.

The gene calls are TRBV28 and TRBJ1-1, with D possibly being TRBD1 (5 bases). The CDR3 extends over 16 amino acids. Germline V gene lookup returns CDR1 MDHEN and CDR2 SYDVKM. Trimming left V 1 base short and J 3 bases short, with 15 bases between. The CDR3 loop is CASSLSGLGLDTEAFF. In DNA form, the CDR3 reads TGTGCCAGCAGTTTATCAGGGCTTGGTTTGGACACTGAAGCTTTCTTT.

The V gene is TRBV6-6, the J gene TRBJ1-5, with 8 bases lining up with TRBD1. After removal of 6 bases from V and 4 bases from J, the junction contained 5 bases not matched to a gene. Germline-derived CDR1 and CDR2 are MNHNY and SVGAGI (reference sequence). The CDR3 length is 14 residues. CDR3 coding DNA: TGTGCCAGCAGGTCCAGGACAGGGAATCAGCCCCAGCATTTT. Protein sequence: CASRSRTGNQPQHF.

In its sample, this clonotype was seen a few times. The chain is built from TRBV2 and TRBJ2-7, with unresolved D. CDR1 and CDR2 from the germline V gene are SNHLY and FYNNEI. CDR3 length equals 13 residues. V was clipped by 8 bases and J by 5 bases, with 16 bases between them. The CDR3 bases are TGTGCCAGCGGTAAACAGACGACTGACGAGCAGTACTTC. This translates into CASGKQTTDEQYF. The full variable domain, with the rest looked up from reference TRBV2 and TRBJ2-7, is EPEVTQTPSHQVTQMGQEVILRCVPISNHLYFYWYRQILGQKVEFLVSFYNNEISEKSEIFDDQFSVERPDGSNFTLKIRSTKLEDSAMYFCASGKQTTDEQYFGPGTRLTVT.

The chain uses TRBV5-1 and TRBJ2-1; D unresolved. The CDR3 has 14 residues. V shed 1 base and J shed 7 bases, with 12 bases lying between them. Looked up from germline, CDR1 is SGHRS and CDR2 is YFSETQ. The CDR3 DNA follows: TGCGCCAGCAGCTTGTGGACGGGTTTGAATGAGCAGTTCTTC. Protein sequence: CASSLWTGLNEQFF. The full variable domain, completed using reference TRBV5-1 and TRBJ2-1, is KAGVTQTPRYLIKTRGQQVTLSCSPISGHRSVSWYQQTPGQGLQFLFEYFSETQRNKGNFPGRFSGRQFSNSRSEMNVSTLELGDSALYLCASSLWTGLNEQFFGPGTRLTVL.

The V call is TRBV6-6, the J call TRBJ1-2; maybe TRBD1 (5 bases). The length of the CDR3 is 15 residues. V lost 6 bases to trimming and J lost 0 bases, with 14 bases between them. CDR1 and CDR2 from the germline V gene are MNHNY and SVGAGI (reference sequence). The chain's CDR3 is CASRNRDGANYGYTF. CDR3 DNA sequence: TGTGCCAGCAGGAACCGGGACGGAGCTAACTATGGCTACACCTTC.

This clonotype was recorded a few times. The V call is TRBV29-1, the J call TRBJ2-3, with 13 bases lining up with TRBD2. Trimming at V came to 6 bases and at J to 2 bases, leaving 5 bases not matched to a gene. The germline gives CDR1 SQVTM, CDR2 ANQGSEA. The CDR3 extends over 15 amino acids. The CDR3 DNA sequence: TGCAGCGTATTGGGACTAGCGGGGATCACAGATACGCAGTATTTT. As protein: CSVLGLAGITDTQYF.

This chain uses TRBV12-3 or TRBV12-4 with TRBJ2-7, with TRBD1 matching over 8 bases. J lost 5 bases, V lost 3 bases, and 9 bases had no gene match. This CDR3 has 15 residues. CDR3 protein: CASSFWGRGLDEQYF. In nucleotides, the CDR3 is TGTGCCAGCAGTTTTTGGGGCAGGGGGCTTGACGAGCAGTACTTC.

The chain combines TRBV9 with TRBJ2-2; 7 bases are a match to TRBD1. The V gene's germline CDR1 is SGDLS and CDR2 YYNGEE. There are 16 residues in the CDR3. Trimming removed 4 bases from V and 0 bases from J; junction bases left unmatched: 6. CDR3 bases: TGTGCCAGCAGCTATACAGGGGTTTCGAACACCGGGGAGCTGTTTTTT. Amino acid sequence: CASSYTGVSNTGELFF.

This chain uses TRBV7-9 with TRBJ2-1, with 11 bases lining up with TRBD2. CDR3 length: 17 residues. Unmatched junction bases numbered 12, after V lost 6 bases and J lost 5 bases. Per the germline V gene, CDR1 is SEHNR and CDR2 is FQNEAQ (reference sequence). CDR3 region: CASRSTSGGRTHNEQFF. Written as DNA, the CDR3 is TGTGCCAGCAGGTCAACTAGCGGGGGCCGGACCCACAATGAGCAGTTCTTC.

This clonotype was found a few times. The chain uses TRBV6-5 and TRBJ2-5, with 12 bases fitting TRBD2. This CDR3 contains 16 residues. Germline values: CDR1 MNHEY, CDR2 SVGAGI. With V trimmed by 6 bases and J by 5 bases, 10 bases remained unmatched. CDR3 residues: CASSPLTSGRGETQYF. CDR3 coding DNA: TGTGCCAGCAGCCCTCTGACTAGCGGGAGAGGTGAGACCCAGTACTTC.

This clonotype was counted between two and nine times. The chain employs TRBV20-1 and TRBJ1-5; D ambiguous. Germline V lookup: CDR1 DFQATT, CDR2 SNEGSKA (reference sequence). The CDR3 is 14 amino acids. Trimming removed 0 bases at V and 6 bases at J, with 12 bases between. CDR3 in DNA: TGCAGTGCTAGAGATCGAGGTTTCGGTCAGCCCCAGCATTTT. It codes for CSARDRGFGQPQHF.

The rearrangement links TRBV7-3 to TRBJ1-1, with a possible D match to TRBD1 (5 bases). The CDR3 has 13 amino acids. Germline V gene data show CDR1 as SGHTA and CDR2 as FQGTGA. Trimming left V 0 bases short and J 9 bases short, with 11 bases between. The CDR3 protein is CASSLTGEGKAFF. CDR3 DNA: TGTGCCAGCAGCTTAACAGGGGAGGGTAAAGCTTTCTTT.

Comment on this clonotype: A much larger clone lies a single base off, so this may be a read error. V gene TRBV4-3 combines with J gene TRBJ2-4; tentative D call: TRBD2 (6 bases). The CDR3 consists of 17 residues. Germline CDR1 is LGHNA and CDR2 is YSLEER. V was cut by 1 base and J by 4 bases, with 17 bases left in between. CDR3 nucleotides: TGCGCCAGCAGCCAAGTAGGAAGCAAAAGCGGGAAAAACATTCAGTACTTC. Its translation is CASSQVGSKSGKNIQYF.

With regard to this clonotype: Being one base from a much bigger clone, this may be a read error. The chain links TRBV10-3 to TRBJ1-5; no reliable D call. The CDR3 runs to 15 residues. Germline V lookup: CDR1 ENHRY, CDR2 SYGVKD. The chain's CDR3 is CAISGTRYSNQPRHF. The CDR3 nucleotides are TGTGCCATCAGTGGGACGCGATATAGCAATCAGCCCCGGCATTTT.

This chain connects TRBV12-3 or TRBV12-4 to TRBJ1-5; D is perhaps TRBD1 (6 bases). There are 14 residues in the CDR3. The germline V and J ends were trimmed by 9 bases and 0 bases, with 12 bases remaining between them. The CDR3 DNA sequence: TGTGCCAGAGCCGGGGGGGCTAGCAATCAGCCCCAGCATTTT. Residues: CARAGGASNQPQHF.

This clonotype was seen many times. The chain joins TRBV6-2 or TRBV6-3 to TRBJ2-7, with unresolved D. Trimming removed 0 bases from V and 1 base from J, with 7 bases in between. The CDR3 is made up of 14 amino acids. Germline lookup yields CDR1 MNHEY and CDR2 SVGEGT. The CDR3 nucleotides read TGTGCCAGCAGTTACTCAAGGTGGTCCTACGAGCAGTACTTC. Amino acid sequence: CASSYSRWSYEQYF.